The rows below give T cell receptor beta chains drawn from one sample of a study of blood T cell repertoires in COVID-19. Measured with immunoSEQ multiplex PCR; TCRdb has only the in-frame clones, and not every one. The repertoire has roughly 150,000 clones, around four fifths of them found once; the top ten carry 6.2%. The sequencing input was PBMCs or T cells enriched from blood (not recorded which). The receptor source for this set is a woman between 40 and 50 years old who had recovered from COVID-19. Both conserved end residues are part of each CDR3. Each record gives: V gene, clone size, J gene, CDR3 protein. Size values are once, few and many counts, or a class for expanded clones, and some rows have none.

TRBV7-6	once	TRBJ2-5	CASSPRTGGGETQYF
TRBV6-5	NA	TRBJ2-7	CASSYEGPTYEQYF
TRBV18	NA	TRBJ2-7	CASSPLRQDTYEQYF
TRBV18	NA	TRBJ2-2	CASSPLNTGELFF
TRBV7-7	few	TRBJ2-2	CASSLAPDTGAGELFF
TRBV7-3	NA	TRBJ2-3	CASSLHGTSAFKSTDTQYF
TRBV28	NA	TRBJ1-1	CASRAQGANTEAFF
TRBV2	NA	TRBJ1-5	CASRGVPSNQPQHF
TRBV5-5	NA	TRBJ1-6	CASSLPRGSPLHF
TRBV2	NA	TRBJ2-5	CASSDGGWGTQYF
TRBV19	once	TRBJ2-3	CASSMERETSDTQYF
TRBV19	NA	TRBJ1-2	CASSILDRANYGYTF
TRBV7-9	NA	TRBJ2-7	CASSLMWEYEYEQYF
TRBV5-1	NA	TRBJ2-5	CASSYTGEETQYF
TRBV13	NA	TRBJ2-2	CASTLQGDTGELFF
TRBV9	once	TRBJ2-4	CASSPFLAKNIQYF
TRBV28	NA	TRBJ1-3	CASSFNSRDRGITIYF
TRBV20-1	NA	TRBJ1-2	CSASKQNYGYTF
TRBV30	NA	TRBJ2-7	CAWSPQRRTGEQYF
TRBV5-1	once	TRBJ2-1	CASSLGLAGARNEQFF
TRBV3-1/TRBV3-2	NA	TRBJ2-7	CASSPVTEQYF
TRBV2	NA	TRBJ2-1	CASYAGGGTYNEQFF
TRBV4-1	NA	TRBJ1-5	CASSQGGRGSGNQPQHF
TRBV5-1	NA	TRBJ2-3	CASSLLAGGTTKDSTDTQYF
TRBV3-1/TRBV3-2	NA	TRBJ1-5	CASSQSTGRNQPQHF
TRBV19	NA	TRBJ2-5	CASLADSGAQYF
TRBV12-3/TRBV12-4	NA	TRBJ1-5	CASSLTSNQPQHF
TRBV9	NA	TRBJ1-4	CASSPRGGSWATNEKLFF
TRBV27	NA	TRBJ2-1	CASSSWTSGSLLSSYNEQFF
TRBV5-1	NA	TRBJ1-2	CASSLGLESYGYTF
TRBV6-5	NA	TRBJ1-1	CASSRRQETNTEAFF
TRBV4-2	NA	TRBJ2-5	CASSQGQGYQETQYF
TRBV4-1	NA	TRBJ1-4	CASSQGGGEKLFF
TRBV9	once	TRBJ2-3	CASSQIYPGTDTQYF
TRBV3-1/TRBV3-2	NA	TRBJ2-3	CASSQDGTSTDTQYF
TRBV2	NA	TRBJ1-2	CASSVTGASGYTF
TRBV7-9	NA	TRBJ1-6	CASSRTGEDSPLHF
TRBV13	NA	TRBJ1-4	CASSLESGASNEKLFF
TRBV30	NA	TRBJ1-6	CAWSADRGLSPLHF
TRBV7-6	NA	TRBJ1-3	CASSPNEGVRNTIYF
TRBV4-1	NA	TRBJ2-2	CASSLSGGENGELFF
TRBV5-1	NA	TRBJ1-5	CASSPTGPPNQPQHF
TRBV9	NA	TRBJ1-4	CASSVGQGGEKLFF
TRBV2	NA	TRBJ2-7	CASSASGGSYEQYF
TRBV3-1/TRBV3-2	NA	TRBJ2-7	CASSQERGGGFYEQYF
TRBV29-1	NA	TRBJ1-2	CSVAWRTGVRMAYGYTF
TRBV18	NA	TRBJ2-2	CASPGVGQTGELFF
TRBV20-1	NA	TRBJ1-2	CSASWSGNYGYTF
TRBV5-6	NA	TRBJ1-4	CASSLGGLRTNEKLFF
TRBV25-1	NA	TRBJ2-5	CASRAGTAIAETQYF
TRBV6-2/TRBV6-3	NA	TRBJ1-1	CASSAKAGRRMNTEAFF
TRBV5-1	NA	TRBJ2-7	CASSLADSSSYEQYF
TRBV4-1	NA	TRBJ1-5	CASSHQGGDSYSNQPQHF
TRBV30	NA	TRBJ2-7	CAWSKDVTTEQYF
TRBV6-5	NA	TRBJ2-1	CASSYSDSWYNEQFF
TRBV18	once	TRBJ2-1	CASSPVGGTYNEQFF
TRBV6-1	NA	TRBJ2-7	CASSEAGITYEQYF
TRBV2	few	TRBJ2-7	CASTPDRSYEQYF
TRBV2	NA	TRBJ2-7	CASSQVESPPSF
TRBV9	NA	TRBJ2-2	CASSVSRDRPNTGELFF